This T cell receptor (beta chain) originates from a study of identical twins. All donors were healthy, and all were Caucasian. The table lists this clonotype with a few counts. J gave up 5 bases and V 3 bases, and 7 bases lay outside the gene matches. CDR1 is MNHEY and CDR2 is SMNVEV in the germline V gene (reference sequence). The CDR3 length is 15 residues. The authors used template switching to add a universal primer site and gave cDNA unique molecular identifiers. From the 5' RACE reads, TCRdb called clonotypes with MiXCR, one entry per CDR3 protein. The sample yields some 1,700,000 distinct CDR3 sequences, about 32% seen once.

Material for sequencing was cord blood. The rearrangement uses TRBV27 and TRBJ2-7, with 10 bases aligning to TRBD2. The TCR sequence derives from a newborn girl in good health. The CDR3 nucleotides read TGTGCCAGCAGTTTTATGGGGCTAGCGGGAGACGAGCAGTACTTC. This encodes CASSFMGLAGDEQYF.